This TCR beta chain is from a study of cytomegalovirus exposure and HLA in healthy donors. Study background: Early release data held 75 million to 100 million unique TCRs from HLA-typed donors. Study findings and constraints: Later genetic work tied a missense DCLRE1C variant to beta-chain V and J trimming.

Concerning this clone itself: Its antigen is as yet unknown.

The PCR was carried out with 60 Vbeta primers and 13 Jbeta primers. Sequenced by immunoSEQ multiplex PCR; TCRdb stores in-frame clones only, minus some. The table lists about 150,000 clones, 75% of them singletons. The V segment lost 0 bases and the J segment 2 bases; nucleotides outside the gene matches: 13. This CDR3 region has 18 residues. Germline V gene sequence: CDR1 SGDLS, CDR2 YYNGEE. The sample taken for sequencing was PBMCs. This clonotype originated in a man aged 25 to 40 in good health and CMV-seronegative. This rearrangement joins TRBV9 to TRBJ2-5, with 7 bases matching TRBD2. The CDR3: CASSVDGGGYPIQETQYF. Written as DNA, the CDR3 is TGTGCCAGCAGCGTAGATGGGGGGGGTTATCCTATACAAGAGACCCAGTACTTC.